The next 6 T cell receptor beta chains were all read from a single sample in a study of CD8+ T cells in alopecia areata. Extraction of RNA preceded its reverse transcription into cDNA, which served as the sequencing template. TCRdb's table, derived via immunoSEQ multiplex PCR, lists solely in-frame clones and lacks some. The sample lists 190,000 or so clones, around three fifths occurring once. The treatment was: oral pan-JAK inhibitor, 5-10 mg twice daily. The sequencing used CD8+ T cells sorted from blood, collected at week 24, from a patient treated with tofacitinib. Receptors were obtained from a human donor with alopecia areata.

Points on this clone: Other DNA variants within this sample encode the same CDR3. For the CDR3, the DNA is TGTGCCAGCGGCTCCTACGAGCAGTACTTC. This gives the protein CASGSYEQYF. The V call is TRBV6-1, the J call TRBJ2-7; no clear D. Germline CDR1 and CDR2: MNHNS and SASEGT. The CDR3 spans 10 residues. Trimming stripped 8 bases from V and 0 bases from J, with 2 bases between.

The chain has TRBV2 and TRBJ1-6; D uncertain. The germline V gene encodes CDR1 SNHLY and CDR2 FYNNEI. V was trimmed by 11 bases and J by 9 bases, leaving 17 bases between them. CDR3 length: 13 residues. The CDR3 reads CAGSDRMSSPLHF. CDR3 in DNA: TGTGCCGGGAGTGATAGGATGAGTTCACCCCTCCACTTT.

This clone was seen a handful of times. V is TRBV7-9 and J is TRBJ2-1; no reliable D call. Germline V gene lookup returns CDR1 SEHNR and CDR2 FQNEAQ (reference sequence). V was trimmed by 2 bases and J by 10 bases, leaving 9 bases between them. The CDR3 spans 12 residues. The DNA of the CDR3 is TGTGCCAGCAGCTTAAGCAAAGAGGAGCAGTTCTTC. Amino acids: CASSLSKEEQFF.

CDR3 loop: CASSLDSGVEQFF. The CDR3 nucleotides are TGCGCCAGCAGCTTGGATTCAGGGGTCGAGCAGTTCTTC. The chain recombines TRBV5-1 with TRBJ2-1, with a tentative D call TRBD1 (6 bases). V lost 0 bases, J lost 10 bases, and 11 bases lay in between. Germline V gene data show CDR1 as SGHRS and CDR2 as YFSETQ. The CDR3 is 13 residues long.

Only one count was recorded for this clone. V is TRBV30 and J is TRBJ2-1; TRBD1 matches 12 bases. The CDR3 loop spans 12 amino acids. Germline trimming cut 8 bases from V and 6 bases from J; bases unmatched to any gene: 2. Germline CDR1 reads GTSNPN; CDR2 reads SVGIG (reference sequence). CDR3 DNA: TGTGCCGGGGACAGGGGGCCCAATGAGCAGTTCTTC. Its translation is CAGDRGPNEQFF.

The table lists this clone with a few counts. The chain links TRBV25-1 to TRBJ1-1; no clear D gene. Trimming cost V 6 bases and J 3 bases, with 20 bases left between them. Germline V CDR1 and CDR2: MGHDK, SYGVNS. This CDR3 contains 16 residues. The CDR3 DNA reads as TGTGCCAGCAGGCGAAGTCTCGGACCCGCGGACACTGAAGCTTTCTTT. Its translation is CASRRSLGPADTEAFF. Supplemented by reference TRBV25-1 and TRBJ1-1, the full variable domain reads EADIYQTPRYLVIGTGKKITLECSQTMGHDKMYWYQQDPGMELHLIHYSYGVNSTEKGDLSSESTVSRIRTEHFPLTLESARPSHTSQYLCASRRSLGPADTEAFFGQGTRLTVV.